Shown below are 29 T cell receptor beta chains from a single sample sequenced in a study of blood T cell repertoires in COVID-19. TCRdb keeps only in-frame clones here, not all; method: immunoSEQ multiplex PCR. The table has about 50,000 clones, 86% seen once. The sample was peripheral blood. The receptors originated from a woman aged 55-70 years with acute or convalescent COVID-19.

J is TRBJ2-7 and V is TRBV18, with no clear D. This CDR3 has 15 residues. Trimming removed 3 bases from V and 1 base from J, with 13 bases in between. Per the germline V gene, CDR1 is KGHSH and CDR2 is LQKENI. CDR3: CASSPGQTSSYEQYF. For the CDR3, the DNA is TGTGCCAGCTCACCTGGGCAGACATCGTCCTACGAGCAGTACTTC. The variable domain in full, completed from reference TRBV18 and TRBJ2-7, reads NAGVMQNPRHLVRRRGQEARLRCSPMKGHSHVYWYRQLPEEGLKFMVYLQKENIIDESGMPKERFSAEFPKEGPSILRIQQVVRGDSAAYFCASSPGQTSSYEQYFGPGTRLTVT.

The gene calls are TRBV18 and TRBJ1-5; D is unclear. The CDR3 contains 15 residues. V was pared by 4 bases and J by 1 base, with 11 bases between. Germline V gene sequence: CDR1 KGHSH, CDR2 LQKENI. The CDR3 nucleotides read TGTGCCAGCTCACTAAGCGGGCAGAGCAATCAGCCCCAGCATTTT. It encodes CASSLSGQSNQPQHF.

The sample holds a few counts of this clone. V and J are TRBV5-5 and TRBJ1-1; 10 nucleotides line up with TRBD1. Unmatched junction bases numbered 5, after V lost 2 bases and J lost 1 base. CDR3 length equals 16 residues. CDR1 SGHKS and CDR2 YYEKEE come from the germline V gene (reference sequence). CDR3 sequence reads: CASSLRTGGKNTEAFF. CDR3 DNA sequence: TGTGCCAGCAGCTTAAGGACAGGGGGTAAGAACACTGAAGCTTTCTTT.

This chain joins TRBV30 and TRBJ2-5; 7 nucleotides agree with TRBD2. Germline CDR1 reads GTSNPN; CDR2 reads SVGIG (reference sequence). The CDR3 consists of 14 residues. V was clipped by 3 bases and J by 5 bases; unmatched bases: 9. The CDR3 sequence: CAWRPKLSGETQYF. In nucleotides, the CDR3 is TGTGCCTGGAGGCCGAAGCTTAGCGGGGAGACCCAGTACTTC. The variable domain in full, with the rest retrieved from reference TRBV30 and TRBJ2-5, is SQTIHQWPATLVQPVGSPLSLECTVEGTSNPNLYWYRQAAGRGLQLLFYSVGIGQISSEVPQNLSASRPQDRQFILSSKKLLLSDSGFYLCAWRPKLSGETQYFGPGTRLLVL.

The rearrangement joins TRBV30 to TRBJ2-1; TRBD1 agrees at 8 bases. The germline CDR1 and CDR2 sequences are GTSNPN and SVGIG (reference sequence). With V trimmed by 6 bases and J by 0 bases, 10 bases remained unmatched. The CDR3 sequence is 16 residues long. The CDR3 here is CACLLTGVSSYNEQFF. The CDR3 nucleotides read TGTGCCTGCCTTTTGACAGGGGTGAGCTCCTACAATGAGCAGTTCTTC.

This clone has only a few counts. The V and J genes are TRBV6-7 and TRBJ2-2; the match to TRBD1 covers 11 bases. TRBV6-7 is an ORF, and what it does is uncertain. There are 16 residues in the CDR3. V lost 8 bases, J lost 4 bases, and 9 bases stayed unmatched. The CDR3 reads CASLHPGTGGTGELFF. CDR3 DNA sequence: TGTGCCAGCCTCCATCCGGGGACAGGGGGCACCGGGGAGCTGTTTTTT.

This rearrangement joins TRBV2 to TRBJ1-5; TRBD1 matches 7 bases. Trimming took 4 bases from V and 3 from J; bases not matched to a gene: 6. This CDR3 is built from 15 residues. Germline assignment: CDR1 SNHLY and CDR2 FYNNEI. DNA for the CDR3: TGTGCCAGCAGTGGTGACAGGGTAAACAATCAGCCCCAGCATTTT. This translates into CASSGDRVNNQPQHF.

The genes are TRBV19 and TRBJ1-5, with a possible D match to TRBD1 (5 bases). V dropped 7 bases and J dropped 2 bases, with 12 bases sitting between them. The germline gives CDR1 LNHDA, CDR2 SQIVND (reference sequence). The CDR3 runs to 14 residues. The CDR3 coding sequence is TGTGCCAGTAATAAGGGGAATCGCAATCAGCCCCAGCATTTT. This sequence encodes CASNKGNRNQPQHF.

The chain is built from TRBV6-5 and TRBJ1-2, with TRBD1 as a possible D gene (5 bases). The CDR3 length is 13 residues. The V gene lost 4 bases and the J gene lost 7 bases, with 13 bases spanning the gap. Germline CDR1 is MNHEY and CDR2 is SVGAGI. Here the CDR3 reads CASSLSGGSGYTF. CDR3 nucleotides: TGTGCCAGCAGTTTGTCGGGGGGAAGTGGCTACACCTTC.

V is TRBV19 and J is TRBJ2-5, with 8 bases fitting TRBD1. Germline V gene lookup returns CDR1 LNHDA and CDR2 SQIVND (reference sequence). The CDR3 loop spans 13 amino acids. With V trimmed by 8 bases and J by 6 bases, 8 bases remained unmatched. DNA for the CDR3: TGTGCCAGTCGTACAGCAGGGGGCCAGACCCAGTACTTC. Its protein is CASRTAGGQTQYF.

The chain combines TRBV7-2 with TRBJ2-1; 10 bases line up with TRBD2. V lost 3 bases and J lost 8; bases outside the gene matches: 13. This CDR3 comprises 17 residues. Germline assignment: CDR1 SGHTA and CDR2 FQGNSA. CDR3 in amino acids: CASSFAPWSSGGYEQFF. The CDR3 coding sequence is TGTGCCAGCAGCTTTGCCCCTTGGTCTAGCGGGGGCTATGAGCAGTTCTTC.

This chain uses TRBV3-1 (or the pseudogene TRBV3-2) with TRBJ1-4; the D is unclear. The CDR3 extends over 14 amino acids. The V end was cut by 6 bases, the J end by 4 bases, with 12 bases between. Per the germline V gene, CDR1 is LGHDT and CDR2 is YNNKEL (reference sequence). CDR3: CASSRTEDNEKLFF. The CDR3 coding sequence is TGTGCCAGCAGTCGGACGGAGGATAATGAAAAACTGTTTTTT.

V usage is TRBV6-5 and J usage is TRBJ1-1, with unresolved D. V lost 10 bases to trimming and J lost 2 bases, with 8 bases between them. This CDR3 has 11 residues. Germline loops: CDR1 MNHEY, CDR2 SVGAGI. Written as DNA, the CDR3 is TGTGCCACCAAGAGAAACACTGAAGCTTTCTTT. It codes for CATKRNTEAFF.

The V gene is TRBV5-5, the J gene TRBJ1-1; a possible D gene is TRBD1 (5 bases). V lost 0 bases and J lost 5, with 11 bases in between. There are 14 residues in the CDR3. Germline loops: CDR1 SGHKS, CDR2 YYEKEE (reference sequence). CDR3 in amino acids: CASSLVGDGTEAFF. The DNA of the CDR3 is TGTGCCAGCAGCTTGGTAGGGGATGGGACTGAAGCTTTCTTT.

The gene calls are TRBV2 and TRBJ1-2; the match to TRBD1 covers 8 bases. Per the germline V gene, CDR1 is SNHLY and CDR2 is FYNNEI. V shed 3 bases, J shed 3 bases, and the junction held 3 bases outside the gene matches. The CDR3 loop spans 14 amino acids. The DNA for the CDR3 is TGTGCCAGCAGTGAGGCAGGGGGCGACTATGGCTACACCTTC. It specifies CASSEAGGDYGYTF. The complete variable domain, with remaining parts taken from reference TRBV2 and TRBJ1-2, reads EPEVTQTPSHQVTQMGQEVILRCVPISNHLYFYWYRQILGQKVEFLVSFYNNEISEKSEIFDDQFSVERPDGSNFTLKIRSTKLEDSAMYFCASSEAGGDYGYTFGSGTRLTVV.

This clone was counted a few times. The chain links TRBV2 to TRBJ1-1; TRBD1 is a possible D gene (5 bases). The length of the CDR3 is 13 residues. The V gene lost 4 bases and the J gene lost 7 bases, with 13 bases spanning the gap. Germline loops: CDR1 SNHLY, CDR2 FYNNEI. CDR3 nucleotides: TGTGCCAGCAGTGTATCAGGGAAGGGTGAAGCTTTCTTT. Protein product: CASSVSGKGEAFF.

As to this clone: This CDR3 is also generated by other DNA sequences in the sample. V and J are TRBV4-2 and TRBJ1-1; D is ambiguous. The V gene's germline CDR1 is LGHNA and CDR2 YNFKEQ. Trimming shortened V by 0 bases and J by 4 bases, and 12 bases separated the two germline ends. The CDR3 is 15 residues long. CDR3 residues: CASSQDPGIGTEAFF. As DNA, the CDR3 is TGTGCCAGCAGCCAAGATCCGGGGATCGGCACTGAAGCTTTCTTT.

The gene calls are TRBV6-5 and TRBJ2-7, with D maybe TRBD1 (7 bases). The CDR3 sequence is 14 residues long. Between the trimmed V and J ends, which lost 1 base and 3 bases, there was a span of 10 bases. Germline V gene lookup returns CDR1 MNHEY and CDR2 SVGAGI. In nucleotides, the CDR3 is TGTGCCAGCAGTTACTACAGGGGAGGCTACGAGCAGTACTTC. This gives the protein CASSYYRGGYEQYF.

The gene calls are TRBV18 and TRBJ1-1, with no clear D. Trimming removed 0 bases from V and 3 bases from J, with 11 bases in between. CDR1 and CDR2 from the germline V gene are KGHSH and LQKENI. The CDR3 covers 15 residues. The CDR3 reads CASSPPRGLYTEAFF. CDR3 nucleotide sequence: TGTGCCAGCTCACCACCACGGGGTTTGTACACTGAAGCTTTCTTT.

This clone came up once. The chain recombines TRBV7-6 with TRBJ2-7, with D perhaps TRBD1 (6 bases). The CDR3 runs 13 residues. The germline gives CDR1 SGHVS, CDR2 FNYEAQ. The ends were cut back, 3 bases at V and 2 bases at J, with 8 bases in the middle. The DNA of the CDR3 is TGTGCCAGCAGCTTTGAGGGGGCCTACGAGCAGTACTTC. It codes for CASSFEGAYEQYF.

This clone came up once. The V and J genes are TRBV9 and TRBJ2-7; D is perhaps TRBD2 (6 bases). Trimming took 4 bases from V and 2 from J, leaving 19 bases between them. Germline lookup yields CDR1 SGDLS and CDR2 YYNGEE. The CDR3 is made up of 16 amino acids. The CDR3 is CASSPREGGTTYEQYF. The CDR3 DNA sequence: TGTGCCAGCAGCCCCAGAGAGGGCGGGACGACCTACGAGCAGTACTTC.

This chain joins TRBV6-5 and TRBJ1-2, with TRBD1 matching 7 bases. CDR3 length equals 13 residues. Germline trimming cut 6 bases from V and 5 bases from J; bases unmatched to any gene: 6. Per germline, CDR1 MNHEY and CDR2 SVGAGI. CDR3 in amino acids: CASRTPGQYGYTF. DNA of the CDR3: TGTGCCAGCAGAACTCCGGGACAGTATGGCTACACCTTC.

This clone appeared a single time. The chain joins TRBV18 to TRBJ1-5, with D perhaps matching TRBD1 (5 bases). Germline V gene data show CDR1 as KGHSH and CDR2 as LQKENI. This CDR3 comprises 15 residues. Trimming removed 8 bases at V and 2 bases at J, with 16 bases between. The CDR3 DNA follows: TGTGCCAGCGCCAGGCAAAAAGGGGGCAATCAGCCCCAGCATTTT. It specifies CASARQKGGNQPQHF.

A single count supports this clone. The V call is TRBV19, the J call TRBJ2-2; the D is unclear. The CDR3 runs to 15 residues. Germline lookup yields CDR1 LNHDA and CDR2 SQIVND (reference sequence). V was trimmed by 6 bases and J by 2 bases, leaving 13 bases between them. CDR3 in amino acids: CASSLFLSNTGELFF. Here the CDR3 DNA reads TGTGCCAGTAGCCTCTTTCTGTCTAACACCGGGGAGCTGTTTTTT.

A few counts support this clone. CDR3 sequence reads: CASSESIGTALSGNTIYF. The CDR3 region has the DNA TGTGCCAGCAGTGAATCTATTGGGACTGCCCTCTCTGGAAACACCATATATTTT. This chain uses TRBV6-1 with TRBJ1-3, with D perhaps TRBD1 (5 bases). V shed 2 bases and J shed 0 bases, with 17 bases lying between them. The CDR3 has 18 residues. CDR1 is MNHNS and CDR2 is SASEGT in the germline V gene.

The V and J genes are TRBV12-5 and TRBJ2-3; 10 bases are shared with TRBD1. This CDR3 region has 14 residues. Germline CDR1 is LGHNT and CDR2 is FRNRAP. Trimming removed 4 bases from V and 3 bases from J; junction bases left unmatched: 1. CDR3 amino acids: CASGSGQGTDTQYF. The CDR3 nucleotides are TGTGCTAGTGGTTCGGGACAGGGGACAGATACGCAGTATTTT.

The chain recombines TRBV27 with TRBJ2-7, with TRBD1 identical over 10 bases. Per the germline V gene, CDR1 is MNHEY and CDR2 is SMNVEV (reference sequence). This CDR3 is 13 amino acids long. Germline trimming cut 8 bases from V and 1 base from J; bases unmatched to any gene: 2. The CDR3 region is CASGTGDSYEQYF. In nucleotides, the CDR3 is TGTGCCAGCGGGACAGGGGATTCCTACGAGCAGTACTTC.

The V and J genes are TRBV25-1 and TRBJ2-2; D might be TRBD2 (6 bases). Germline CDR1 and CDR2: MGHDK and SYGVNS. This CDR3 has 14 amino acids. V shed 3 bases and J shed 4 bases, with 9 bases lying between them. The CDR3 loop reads CASSEGRSTGELFF. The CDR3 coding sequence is TGTGCCAGCAGTGAGGGGAGGAGCACCGGGGAGCTGTTTTTT.

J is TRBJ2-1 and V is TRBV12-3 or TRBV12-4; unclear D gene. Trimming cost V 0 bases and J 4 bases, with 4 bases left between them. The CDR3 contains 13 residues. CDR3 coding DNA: TGTGCCAGCAGTTTAGCTCAATACAATGAGCAGTTCTTC. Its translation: CASSLAQYNEQFF.